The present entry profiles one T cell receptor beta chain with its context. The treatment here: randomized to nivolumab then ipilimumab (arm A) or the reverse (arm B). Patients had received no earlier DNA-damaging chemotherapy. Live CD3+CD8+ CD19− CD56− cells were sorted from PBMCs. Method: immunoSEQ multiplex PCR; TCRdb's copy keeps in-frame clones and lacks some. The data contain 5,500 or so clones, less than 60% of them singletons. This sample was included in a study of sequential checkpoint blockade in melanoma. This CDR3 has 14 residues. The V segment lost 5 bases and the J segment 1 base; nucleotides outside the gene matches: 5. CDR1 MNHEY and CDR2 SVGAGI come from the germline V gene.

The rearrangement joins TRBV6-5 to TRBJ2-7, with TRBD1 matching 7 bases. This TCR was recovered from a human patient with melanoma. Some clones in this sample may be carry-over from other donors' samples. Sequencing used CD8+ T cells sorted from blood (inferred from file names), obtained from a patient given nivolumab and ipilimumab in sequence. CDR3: CASSLRDRSYEQYF. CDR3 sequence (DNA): TGTGCCAGCAGTCTAAGGGACAGATCCTACGAGCAGTACTTC.